Sequencing of this T cell receptor beta chain was carried out in a study of T cell responses to AZD1222 COVID-19 vaccine. Overall study context: Samples with a second dose at about 4 or about 12 weeks were pooled together. Points from the study as a whole: Epitopes outside B.1.351 and B.1.1.7 mutated regions reportedly drew nearly half of spike TCRs.

Germline-derived CDR1 and CDR2 are MNHEY and SVGEGT. V gave up 2 bases and J gave up 2 bases; unmatched junction bases: 3. This CDR3 has 15 residues. Here immunoSEQ multiplex PCR was the method, and the copy in TCRdb shows in-frame clones only, minus some. The table includes approximately 260,000 clones, just over 90% detected once. Of note for this clone: What it binds is unknown.

The clonotype originates from an adult in good health. Sequencing used peripheral blood, obtained on day 0 of AZD1222 vaccination. The chain employs TRBV6-2 or TRBV6-3 and TRBJ2-5, with 9 bases identical to TRBD2. The CDR3 DNA reads as TGTGCCAGCAGTTACCTAGCGGGGAGGCAAGAGACCCAGTACTTC. Its protein is CASSYLAGRQETQYF.